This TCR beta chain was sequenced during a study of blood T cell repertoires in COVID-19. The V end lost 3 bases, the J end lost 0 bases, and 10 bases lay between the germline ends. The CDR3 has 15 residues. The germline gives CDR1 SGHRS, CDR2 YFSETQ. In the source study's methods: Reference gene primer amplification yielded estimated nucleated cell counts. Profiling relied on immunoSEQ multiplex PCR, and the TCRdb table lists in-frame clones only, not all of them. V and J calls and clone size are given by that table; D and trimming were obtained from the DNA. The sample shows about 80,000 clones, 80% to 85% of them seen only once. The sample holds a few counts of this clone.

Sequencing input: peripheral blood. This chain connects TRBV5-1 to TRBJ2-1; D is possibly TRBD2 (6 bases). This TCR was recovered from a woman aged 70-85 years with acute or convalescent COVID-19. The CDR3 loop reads CASSSGTYSYNEQFF. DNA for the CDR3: TGCGCCAGCAGCTCCGGGACTTACTCCTACAATGAGCAGTTCTTC.